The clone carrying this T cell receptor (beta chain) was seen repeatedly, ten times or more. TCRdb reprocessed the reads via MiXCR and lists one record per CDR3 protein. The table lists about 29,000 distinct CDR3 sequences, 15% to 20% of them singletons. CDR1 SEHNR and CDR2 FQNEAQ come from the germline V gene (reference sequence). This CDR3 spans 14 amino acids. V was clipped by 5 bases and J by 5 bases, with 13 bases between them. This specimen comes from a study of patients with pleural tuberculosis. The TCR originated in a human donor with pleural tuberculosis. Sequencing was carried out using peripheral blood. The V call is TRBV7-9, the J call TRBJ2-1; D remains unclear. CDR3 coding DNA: TGTGCCAGCAGCCCCGGGCCTGATCACAATGAGCAGTTCTTC. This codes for CASSPGPDHNEQFF.